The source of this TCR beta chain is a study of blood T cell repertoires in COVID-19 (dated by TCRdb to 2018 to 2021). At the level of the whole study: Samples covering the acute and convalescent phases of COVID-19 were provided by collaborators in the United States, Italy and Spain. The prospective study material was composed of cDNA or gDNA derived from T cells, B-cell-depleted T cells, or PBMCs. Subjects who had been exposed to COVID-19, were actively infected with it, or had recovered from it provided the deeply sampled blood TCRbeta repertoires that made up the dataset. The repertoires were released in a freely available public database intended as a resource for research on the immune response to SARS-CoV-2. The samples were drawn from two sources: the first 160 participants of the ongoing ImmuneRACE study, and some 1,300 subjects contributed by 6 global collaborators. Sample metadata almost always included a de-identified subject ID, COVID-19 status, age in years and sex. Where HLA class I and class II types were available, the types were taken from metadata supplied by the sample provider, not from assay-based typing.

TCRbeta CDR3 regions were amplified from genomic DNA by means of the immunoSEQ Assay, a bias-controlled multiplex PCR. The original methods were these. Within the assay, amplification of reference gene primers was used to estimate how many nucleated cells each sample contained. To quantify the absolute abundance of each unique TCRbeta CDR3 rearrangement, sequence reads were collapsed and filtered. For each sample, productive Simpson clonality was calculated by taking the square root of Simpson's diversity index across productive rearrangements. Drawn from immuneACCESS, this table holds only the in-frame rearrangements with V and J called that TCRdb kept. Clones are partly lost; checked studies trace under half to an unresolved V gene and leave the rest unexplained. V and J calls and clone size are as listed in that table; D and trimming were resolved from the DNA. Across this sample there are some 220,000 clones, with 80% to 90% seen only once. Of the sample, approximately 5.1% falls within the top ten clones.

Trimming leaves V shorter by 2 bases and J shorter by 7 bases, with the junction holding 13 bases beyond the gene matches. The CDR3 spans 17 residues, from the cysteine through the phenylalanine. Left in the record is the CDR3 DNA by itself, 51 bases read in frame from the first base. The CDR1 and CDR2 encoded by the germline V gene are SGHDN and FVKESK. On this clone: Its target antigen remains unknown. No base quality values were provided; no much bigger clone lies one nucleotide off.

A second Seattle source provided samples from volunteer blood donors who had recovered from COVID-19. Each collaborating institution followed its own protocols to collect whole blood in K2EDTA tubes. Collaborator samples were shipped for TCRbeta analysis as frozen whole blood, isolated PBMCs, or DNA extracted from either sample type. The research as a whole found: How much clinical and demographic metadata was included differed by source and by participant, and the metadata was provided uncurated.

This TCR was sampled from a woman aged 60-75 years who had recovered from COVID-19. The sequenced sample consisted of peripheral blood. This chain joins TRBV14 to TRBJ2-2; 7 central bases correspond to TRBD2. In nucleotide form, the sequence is TGTGCCAGCAGCCAAAGCCCCAGCGGGGCGCGAAGCGGGGAGCTGTTTTTT. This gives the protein CASSQSPSGARSGELFF.